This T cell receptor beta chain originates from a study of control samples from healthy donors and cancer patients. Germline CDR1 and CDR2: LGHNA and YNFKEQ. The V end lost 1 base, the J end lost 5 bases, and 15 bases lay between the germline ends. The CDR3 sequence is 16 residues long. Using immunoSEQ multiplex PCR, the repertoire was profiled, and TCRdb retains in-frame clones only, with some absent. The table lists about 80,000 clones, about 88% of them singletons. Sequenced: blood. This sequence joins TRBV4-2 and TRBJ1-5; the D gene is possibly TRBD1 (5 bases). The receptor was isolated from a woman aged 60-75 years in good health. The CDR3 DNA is TGTGCCAGCAGCCAAGCCATCGGGGGTTTTGATCAGCCCCAGCATTTT. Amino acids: CASSQAIGGFDQPQHF.